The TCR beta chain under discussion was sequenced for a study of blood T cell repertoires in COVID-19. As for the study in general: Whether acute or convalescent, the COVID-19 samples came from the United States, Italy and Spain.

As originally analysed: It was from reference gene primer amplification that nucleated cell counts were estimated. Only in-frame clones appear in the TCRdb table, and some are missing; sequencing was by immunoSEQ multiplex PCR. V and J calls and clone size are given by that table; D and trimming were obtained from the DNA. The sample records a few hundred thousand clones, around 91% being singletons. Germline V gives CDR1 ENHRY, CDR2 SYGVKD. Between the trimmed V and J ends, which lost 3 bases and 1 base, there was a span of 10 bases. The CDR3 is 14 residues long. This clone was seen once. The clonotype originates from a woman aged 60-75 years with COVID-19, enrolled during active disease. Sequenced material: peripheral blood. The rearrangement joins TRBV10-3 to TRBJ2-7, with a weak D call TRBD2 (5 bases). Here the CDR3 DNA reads TGTGCCATCAGTGACTTCGGGGATTCCTACGAGCAGTACTTC. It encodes CAISDFGDSYEQYF.